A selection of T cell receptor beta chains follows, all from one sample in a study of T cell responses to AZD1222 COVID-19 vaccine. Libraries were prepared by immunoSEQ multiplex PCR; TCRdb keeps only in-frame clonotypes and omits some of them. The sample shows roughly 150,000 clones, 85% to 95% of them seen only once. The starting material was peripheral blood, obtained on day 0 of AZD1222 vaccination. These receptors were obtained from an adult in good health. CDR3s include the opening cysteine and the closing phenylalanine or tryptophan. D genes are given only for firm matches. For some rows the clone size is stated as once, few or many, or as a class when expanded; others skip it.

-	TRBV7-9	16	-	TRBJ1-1	CASSLSGSGLNTEAFF	TGTGCCAGCAGCTTATCAGGTTCCGGATTGAACACTGAAGCTTTCTTT
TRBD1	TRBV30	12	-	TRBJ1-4	CACRGAYEKLFF	TGTGCCTGCAGGGGGGCGTATGAAAAACTGTTTTTT
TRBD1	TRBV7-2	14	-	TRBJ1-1	CASSSLQGGTEAFF	TGTGCCAGCAGCTCCCTACAGGGGGGCACTGAAGCTTTCTTT
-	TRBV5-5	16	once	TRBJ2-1	CASSLGITSSYNEQFF	TGTGCCAGCAGCTTGGGGATTACAAGCTCCTACAATGAGCAGTTCTTC
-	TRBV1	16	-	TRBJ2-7	CTSSQEEVPSPYEQYF	TGCACCAGCAGCCAAGAAGAAGTTCCTAGCCCCTACGAGCAGTACTTC
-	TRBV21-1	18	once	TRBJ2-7	CASSKPRVAPQSSYEQYF	TGTGCCAGCAGCAAACCCCGTGTGGCGCCCCAGAGCTCCTACGAGCAGTACTTC
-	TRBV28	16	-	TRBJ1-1	CASSPRSFVAPTEAFF	TGTGCCAGCAGTCCTAGGAGTTTTGTTGCCCCCACTGAAGCTTTCTTT
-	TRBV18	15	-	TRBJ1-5	CASSPSGDSNQPQHF	TGTGCCAGCTCACCATCAGGGGATAGCAATCAGCCCCAGCATTTT
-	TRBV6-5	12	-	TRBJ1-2	CAARGSRGGYTF	TGTGCCGCGAGGGGGAGCCGGGGGGGCTACACCTTC
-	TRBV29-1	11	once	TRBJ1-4	CSVEGGEKLFF	TGCAGCGTTGAAGGTGGTGAAAAACTGTTTTTT
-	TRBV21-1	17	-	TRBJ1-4	CASILLPGQGLNEKLFF	TGTGCCAGCATCCTACTGCCCGGACAGGGGCTTAATGAAAAACTGTTTTTT
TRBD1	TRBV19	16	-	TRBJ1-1	CASSSRDRGFRTEAFF	TGTGCCAGTAGTAGTAGGGACAGGGGTTTTCGCACTGAAGCTTTCTTT
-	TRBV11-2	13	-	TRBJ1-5	CASSPGVGQPQHF	TGTGCCAGCAGCCCAGGGGTTGGTCAGCCCCAGCATTTT
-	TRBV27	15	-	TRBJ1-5	CASSPGTGSNQPQHF	TGTGCCAGCAGCCCCGGGACGGGGAGCAATCAGCCCCAGCATTTT
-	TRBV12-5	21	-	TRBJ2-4	CASGLGPYVSLKNGAKNIQYF	TGTGCTAGTGGTTTGGGTCCCTACGTATCACTAAAAAACGGGGCCAAAAACATTCAGTACTTC
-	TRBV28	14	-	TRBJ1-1	CVVGSGPVGTEAFF	TGTGTGGTTGGGTCCGGCCCGGTGGGCACTGAAGCTTTCTTT
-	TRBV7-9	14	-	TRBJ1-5	CASSLTAGDQPQHF	TGTGCCAGCAGCTTAACCGCAGGGGATCAGCCCCAGCATTTT
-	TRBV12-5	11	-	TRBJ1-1	CASGFGTQAFF	TGTGCTAGTGGTTTCGGGACACAAGCTTTCTTT
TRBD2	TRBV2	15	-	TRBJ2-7	CASSRLAALPYEQYF	TGTGCCAGCAGCAGACTAGCGGCGCTGCCCTACGAGCAGTACTTC
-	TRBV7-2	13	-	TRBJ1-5	CASSLPGVQPQHF	TGTGCCAGCAGCTTACCAGGGGTACAGCCCCAGCATTTT
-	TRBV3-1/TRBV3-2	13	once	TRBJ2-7	CASSPRTPWEQYF	TGTGCCAGCAGCCCGAGGACACCTTGGGAGCAGTACTTC
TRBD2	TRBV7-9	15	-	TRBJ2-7	CASRMSGSLSYEQYF	TGTGCCAGCAGAATGAGCGGGAGTCTCTCCTACGAGCAGTACTTC
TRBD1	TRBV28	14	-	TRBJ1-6	CASSTGQGKSPLHF	TGTGCCAGCAGTACCGGACAGGGGAAATCACCCCTCCACTTT
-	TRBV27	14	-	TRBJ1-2	CASSLAPGSYGYTF	TGTGCCAGCAGTTTAGCCCCGGGGAGCTATGGCTACACCTTC
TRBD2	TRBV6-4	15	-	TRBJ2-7	CATGLAGGQRYEQYF	TGTGCCACCGGACTAGCGGGGGGGCAGCGGTACGAGCAGTACTTC
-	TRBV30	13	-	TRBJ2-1	CAWSVLGTQEQFF	TGTGCCTGGAGTGTACTTGGGACTCAAGAGCAGTTCTTC
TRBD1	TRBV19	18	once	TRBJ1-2	CASSIPPDRDGANYGYTF	TGTGCCAGTAGTATACCCCCCGACAGGGACGGGGCCAACTATGGCTACACCTTC
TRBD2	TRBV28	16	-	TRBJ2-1	CASRLAGGPGYNEQFF	TGTGCCAGCAGGCTAGCGGGAGGGCCGGGCTACAATGAGCAGTTCTTC
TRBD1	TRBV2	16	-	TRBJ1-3	CASSYRGFSSGNTIYF	TGTGCCAGCAGCTACAGGGGGTTTAGCTCTGGAAACACCATATATTTT
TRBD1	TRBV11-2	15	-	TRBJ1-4	CASSSLQGVNEKLFF	TGTGCCAGCAGCTCATTACAGGGGGTTAATGAAAAACTGTTTTTT
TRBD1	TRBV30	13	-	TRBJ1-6	CAGTGQPNSPLHF	TGTGCTGGCACGGGACAGCCTAATTCACCCCTCCACTTT
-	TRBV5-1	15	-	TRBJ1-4	CASSLAAGRDEKLFF	TGCGCCAGCAGCTTAGCGGCAGGCAGGGACGAAAAACTGTTTTTT